The clone carrying this TCR beta chain is labeled as medium-sized. V lost 2 bases to trimming and J lost 2 bases, with 10 bases between them. The CDR3 sequence is 14 residues long. CDR1 is SEHNR, CDR2 FQNEAQ, per germline (reference sequence). The data were taken from a study of blood T cell repertoires in COVID-19. Study information: From the United States, Italy and Spain came samples of acute and convalescent COVID-19. PBMCs, B-cell-depleted T cells, or T cells provided the cDNA or gDNA that made up the material.

As processed by the authors: The assay estimated nucleated cells by amplifying reference gene primers. Sequencing used immunoSEQ multiplex PCR; TCRdb keeps in-frame clones, though not all of them. That table furnishes V, J and clone size, whereas the DNA furnished D and trimming. The sample lists about 89,000 clones; approximately 82% were seen once. The rearrangement links TRBV7-9 to TRBJ2-7; D not resolved. Sequenced material: peripheral blood. The receptor's source is a man in his sixties or seventies with acute or convalescent COVID-19. CDR3 protein: CASSLWRFPYEQYF. The CDR3 DNA sequence: TGTGCCAGCAGCTTATGGCGGTTCCCCTACGAGCAGTACTTC.